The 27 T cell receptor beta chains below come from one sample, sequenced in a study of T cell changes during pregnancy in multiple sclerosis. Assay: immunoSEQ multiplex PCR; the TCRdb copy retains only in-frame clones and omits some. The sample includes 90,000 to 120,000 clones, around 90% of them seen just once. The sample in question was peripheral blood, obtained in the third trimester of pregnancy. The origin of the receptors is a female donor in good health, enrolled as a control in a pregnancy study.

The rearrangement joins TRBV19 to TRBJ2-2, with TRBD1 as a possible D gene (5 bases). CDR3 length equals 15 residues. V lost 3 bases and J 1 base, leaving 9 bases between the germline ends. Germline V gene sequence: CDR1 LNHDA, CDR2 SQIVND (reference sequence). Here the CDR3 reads CASSMGRGNTGELFF. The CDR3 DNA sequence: TGTGCCAGTAGTATGGGAAGGGGGAACACCGGGGAGCTGTTTTTT. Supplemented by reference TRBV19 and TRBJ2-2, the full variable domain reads DGGITQSPKYLFRKEGQNVTLSCEQNLNHDAMYWYRQDPGQGLRLIYYSQIVNDFQKGDIAEGYSVSREKKESFPLTVTSAQKNPTAFYLCASSMGRGNTGELFFGEGSRLTVL.

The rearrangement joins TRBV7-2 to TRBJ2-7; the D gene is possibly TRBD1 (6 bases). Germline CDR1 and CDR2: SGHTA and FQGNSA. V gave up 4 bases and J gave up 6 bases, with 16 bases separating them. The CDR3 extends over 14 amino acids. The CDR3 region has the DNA TGTGCCAGCAGCTCTGACAGGTTCTTTGGCGAGCAGTACTTC. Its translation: CASSSDRFFGEQYF.

In DNA, the CDR3 is TGTGCCAGCTCGCCTACAGGGGCCTACGAGCAGTACTTC. It translates to CASSPTGAYEQYF. V is TRBV18 and J is TRBJ2-7, with 7 bases matching TRBD1. CDR1 KGHSH and CDR2 LQKENI come from the germline V gene. The CDR3 spans 13 residues. The ends lost 6 bases at V and 2 bases at J; junction bases unmatched: 4. Complete variable domain (other parts from reference TRBV18 and TRBJ2-7): NAGVMQNPRHLVRRRGQEARLRCSPMKGHSHVYWYRQLPEEGLKFMVYLQKENIIDESGMPKERFSAEFPKEGPSILRIQQVVRGDSAAYFCASSPTGAYEQYFGPGTRLTVT.

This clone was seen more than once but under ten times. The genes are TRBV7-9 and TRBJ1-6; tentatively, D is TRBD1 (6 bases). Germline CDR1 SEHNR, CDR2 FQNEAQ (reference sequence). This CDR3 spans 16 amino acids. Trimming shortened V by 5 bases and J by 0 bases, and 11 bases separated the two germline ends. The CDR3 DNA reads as TGTGCCAGCAGCGCCGGACAGAGCTCCTATAATTCACCCCTCCACTTT. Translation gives CASSAGQSSYNSPLHF.

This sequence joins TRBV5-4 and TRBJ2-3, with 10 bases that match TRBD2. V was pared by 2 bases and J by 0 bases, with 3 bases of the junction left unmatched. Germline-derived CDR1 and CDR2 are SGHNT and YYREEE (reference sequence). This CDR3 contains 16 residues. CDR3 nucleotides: TGTGCCAGCAGCTTAGGACTAGCGGCTAGCACAGATACGCAGTATTTT. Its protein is CASSLGLAASTDTQYF.

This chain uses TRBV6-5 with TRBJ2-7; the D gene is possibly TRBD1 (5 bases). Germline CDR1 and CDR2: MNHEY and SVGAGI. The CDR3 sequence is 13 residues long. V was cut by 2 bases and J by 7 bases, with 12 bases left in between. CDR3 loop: CASSYDSPREQYF. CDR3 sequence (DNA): TGTGCCAGCAGTTACGACAGTCCCCGGGAGCAGTACTTC.

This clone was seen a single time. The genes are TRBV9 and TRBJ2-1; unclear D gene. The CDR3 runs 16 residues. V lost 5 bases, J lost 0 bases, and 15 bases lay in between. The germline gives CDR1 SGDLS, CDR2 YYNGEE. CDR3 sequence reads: CASSSTYGFSYNEQFF. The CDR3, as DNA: TGTGCCAGCAGTTCGACTTACGGATTCTCCTACAATGAGCAGTTCTTC.

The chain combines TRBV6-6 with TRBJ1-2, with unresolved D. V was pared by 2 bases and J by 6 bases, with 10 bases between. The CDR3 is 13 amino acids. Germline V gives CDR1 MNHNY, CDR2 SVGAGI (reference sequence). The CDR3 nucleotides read TGTGCCAGCAGTTACGTCGGGGTTGATGGCTACACCTTC. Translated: CASSYVGVDGYTF.

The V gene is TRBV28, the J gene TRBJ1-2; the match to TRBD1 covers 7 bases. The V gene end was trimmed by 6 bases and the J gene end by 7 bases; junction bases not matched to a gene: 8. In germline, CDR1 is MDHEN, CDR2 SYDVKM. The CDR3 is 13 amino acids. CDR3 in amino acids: CASRGGQFRGYTF. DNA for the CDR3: TGTGCCAGCAGGGGGGGACAGTTCCGTGGCTACACCTTC.

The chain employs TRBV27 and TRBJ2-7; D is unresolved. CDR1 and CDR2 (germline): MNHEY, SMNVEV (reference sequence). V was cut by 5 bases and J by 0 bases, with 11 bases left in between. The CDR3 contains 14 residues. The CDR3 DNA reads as TGTGCCAGCAGTACTCAGAGGAGCTCCTACGAGCAGTACTTC. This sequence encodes CASSTQRSSYEQYF.

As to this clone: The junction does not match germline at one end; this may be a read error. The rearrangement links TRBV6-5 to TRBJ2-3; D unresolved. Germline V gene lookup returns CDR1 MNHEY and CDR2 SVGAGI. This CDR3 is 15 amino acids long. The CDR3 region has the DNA TGCGCGAAAATAGACTCGGCTCATAGCACAGATACGCAGTATTTT. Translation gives CAKIDSAHSTDTQYF.

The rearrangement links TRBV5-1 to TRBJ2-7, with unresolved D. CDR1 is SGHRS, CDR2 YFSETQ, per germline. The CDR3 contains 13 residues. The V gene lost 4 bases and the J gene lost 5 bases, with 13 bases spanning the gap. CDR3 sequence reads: CASSPTLPNEQYF. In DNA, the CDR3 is TGCGCCAGCAGCCCGACTCTCCCTAACGAGCAGTACTTC. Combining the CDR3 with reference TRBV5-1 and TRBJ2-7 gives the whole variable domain KAGVTQTPRYLIKTRGQQVTLSCSPISGHRSVSWYQQTPGQGLQFLFEYFSETQRNKGNFPGRFSGRQFSNSRSEMNVSTLELGDSALYLCASSPTLPNEQYFGPGTRLTVT.

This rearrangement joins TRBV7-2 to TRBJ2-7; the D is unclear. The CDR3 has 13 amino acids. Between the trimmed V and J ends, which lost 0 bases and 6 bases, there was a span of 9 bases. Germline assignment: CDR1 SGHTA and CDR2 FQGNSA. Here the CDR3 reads CASSLAASSEQYF. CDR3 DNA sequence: TGTGCCAGCAGCTTAGCGGCCTCCAGCGAGCAGTACTTC.

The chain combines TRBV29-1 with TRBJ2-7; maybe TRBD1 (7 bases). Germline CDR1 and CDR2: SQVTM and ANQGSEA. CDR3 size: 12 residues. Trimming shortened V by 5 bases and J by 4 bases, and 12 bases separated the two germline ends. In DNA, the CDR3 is TGCAGCGTTTCCAGGGGGGCTTACGAGCAGTACTTC. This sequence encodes CSVSRGAYEQYF.

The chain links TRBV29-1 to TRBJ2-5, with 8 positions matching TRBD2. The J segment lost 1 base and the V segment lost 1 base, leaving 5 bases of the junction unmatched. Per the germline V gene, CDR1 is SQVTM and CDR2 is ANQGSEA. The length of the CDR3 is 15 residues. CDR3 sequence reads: CSVEAPAGVQETQYF. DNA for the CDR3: TGCAGCGTTGAAGCTCCAGCGGGGGTCCAAGAGACCCAGTACTTC.

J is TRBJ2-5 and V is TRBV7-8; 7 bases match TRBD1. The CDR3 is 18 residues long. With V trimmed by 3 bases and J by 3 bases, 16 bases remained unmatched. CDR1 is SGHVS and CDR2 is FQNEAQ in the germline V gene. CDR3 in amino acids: CASSFPAGTEPYKETQYF. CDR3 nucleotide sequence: TGTGCCAGCAGCTTTCCTGCCGGGACAGAGCCCTATAAAGAGACCCAGTACTTC.

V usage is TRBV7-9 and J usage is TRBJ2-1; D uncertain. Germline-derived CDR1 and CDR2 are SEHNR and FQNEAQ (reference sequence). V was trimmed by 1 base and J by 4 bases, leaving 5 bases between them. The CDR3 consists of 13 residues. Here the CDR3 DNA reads TGTGCCAGCAGCTTAGGAGAGTACAATGAGCAGTTCTTC. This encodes CASSLGEYNEQFF.

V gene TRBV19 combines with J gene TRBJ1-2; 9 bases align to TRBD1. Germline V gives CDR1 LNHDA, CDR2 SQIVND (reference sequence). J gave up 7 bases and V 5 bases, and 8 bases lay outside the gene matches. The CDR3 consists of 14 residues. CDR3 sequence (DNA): TGTGCCAGTAGTGTACAGGGGGCGCGAAGTGGCTACACCTTC. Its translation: CASSVQGARSGYTF.

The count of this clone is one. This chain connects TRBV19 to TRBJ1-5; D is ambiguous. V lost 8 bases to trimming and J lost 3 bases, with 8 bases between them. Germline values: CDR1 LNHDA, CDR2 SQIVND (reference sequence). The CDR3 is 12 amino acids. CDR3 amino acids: CASGSPNQPQHF. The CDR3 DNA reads TGTGCCAGTGGGAGTCCCAATCAGCCCCAGCATTTT.

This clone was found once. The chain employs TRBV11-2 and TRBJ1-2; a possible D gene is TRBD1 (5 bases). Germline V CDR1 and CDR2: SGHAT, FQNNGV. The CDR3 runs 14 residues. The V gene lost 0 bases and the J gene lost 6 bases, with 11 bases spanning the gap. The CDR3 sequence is CASSLDQGNDGYTF. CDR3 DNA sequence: TGTGCCAGCAGCTTAGATCAGGGCAACGATGGCTACACCTTC. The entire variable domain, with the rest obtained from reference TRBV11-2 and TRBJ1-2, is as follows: EAGVAQSPRYKIIEKRQSVAFWCNPISGHATLYWYQQILGQGPKLLIQFQNNGVVDDSQLPKDRFSAERLKGVDSTLKIQPAKLEDSAVYLCASSLDQGNDGYTFGSGTRLTVV.

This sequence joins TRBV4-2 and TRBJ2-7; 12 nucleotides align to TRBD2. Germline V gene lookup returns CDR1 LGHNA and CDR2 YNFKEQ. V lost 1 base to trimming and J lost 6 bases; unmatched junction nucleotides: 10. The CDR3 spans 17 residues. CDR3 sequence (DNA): TGTGCCAGCAGCCAAGGCCCCTCTAGCGGGGGGGCGGGCGAGCAGTACTTC. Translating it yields CASSQGPSSGGAGEQYF.

In nucleotides, the CDR3 is TGCACCAGCAGCCGACAGGGTGGATGGTACGAGCAGTACTTC. Translated, it gives CTSSRQGGWYEQYF. V gene TRBV1 combines with J gene TRBJ2-7; no DNA check was done on the table's D call, TRBD1. TRBV1 is recorded as a pseudogene. The CDR3 is 14 amino acids.

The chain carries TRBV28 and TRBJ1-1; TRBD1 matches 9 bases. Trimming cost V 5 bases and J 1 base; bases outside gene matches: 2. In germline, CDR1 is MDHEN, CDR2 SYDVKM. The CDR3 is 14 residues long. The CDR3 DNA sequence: TGTGCCAGCAGTAGGACAGGGGAGAACACTGAAGCTTTCTTT. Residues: CASSRTGENTEAFF.

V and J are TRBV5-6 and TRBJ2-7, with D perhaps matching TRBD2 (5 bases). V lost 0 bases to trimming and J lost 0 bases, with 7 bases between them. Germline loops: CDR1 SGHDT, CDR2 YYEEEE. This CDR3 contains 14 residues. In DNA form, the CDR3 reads TGTGCCAGCAGCTTGGAGGAGGCCTCCTACGAGCAGTACTTC. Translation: CASSLEEASYEQYF.

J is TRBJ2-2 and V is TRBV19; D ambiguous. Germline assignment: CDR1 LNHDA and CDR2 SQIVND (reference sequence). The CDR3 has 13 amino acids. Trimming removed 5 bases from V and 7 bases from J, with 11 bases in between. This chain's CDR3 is CASSLIRVGELFF. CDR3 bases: TGTGCCAGTAGTTTAATTCGTGTCGGGGAGCTGTTTTTT.

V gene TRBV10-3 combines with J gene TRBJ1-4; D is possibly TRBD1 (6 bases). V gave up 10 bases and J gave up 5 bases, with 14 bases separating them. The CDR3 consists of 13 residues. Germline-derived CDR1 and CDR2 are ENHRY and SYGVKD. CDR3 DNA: TGTGCCACCTCCGGACAGCTGAATGAAAAACTGTTTTTT. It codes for CATSGQLNEKLFF.

The CDR3 nucleotides are TGTGCCAGTACCCCGGGACATTCTACAGATACGCAGTATTTT. It codes for CASTPGHSTDTQYF. The gene calls are TRBV19 and TRBJ2-3, with a weak D call TRBD1 (6 bases). Germline V gene lookup returns CDR1 LNHDA and CDR2 SQIVND (reference sequence). Trimming cost V 7 bases and J 3 bases, with 14 bases left between them. The CDR3 is made up of 14 amino acids.